The clone carrying this TCR beta chain was found a few times. Its antigen is as yet unknown. Treatment defined: roughly 11-day PBMC culture with coronavirus spike peptide pools or control peptides (ViraFEST assay). The ViraFEST method relied on peptide pools to expand antigen-specific T cells, followed by TCR sequencing. The V gene lost 0 bases and the J gene lost 2 bases, with 20 bases spanning the gap. The CDR3 loop spans 18 amino acids. The V gene's germline CDR1 is LNHNV and CDR2 YYDKDF (reference sequence). Cultured CD4+ T cells had their DNA profiled by the Oncomine TCR Beta short-read assay. Using its own MiXCR run on the PCR reads, TCRdb lists one record per CDR3 protein. The data contain about 20,000 distinct CDR3 sequences, approximately 63% of them singletons. The data originate from a study of vaccination and CD4 T cells after COVID-19. The wider study: As a positive control, some control cultures were given a CEFX pool, while others were given an HIV-1 Nef pool or no peptide.

Findings and limits, study-wide: Spike mono-reactive clones accounted for 304 of the 307 vaccine-specific clones found in convalescent patients. A median of roughly 87% of reactive clones, in convalescent patients, became evident only post-vaccination.

The specimen sequenced was CD4+ T cells from blood, cultured in vitro. The chain has TRBV15 and TRBJ2-7, with a weak D call TRBD1 (5 bases). The clonotype comes from a human donor who had recovered from COVID-19. CDR3 region: CATSRDSAGRRYTYEQYF. CDR3 DNA sequence: TGTGCCACCAGCAGAGATTCGGCAGGGCGGCGGTATACCTACGAGCAGTACTTC.